The 19 T cell receptor beta chains in this list originate from one sample, sequenced in a study of blood T cell repertoires in COVID-19. The data were produced by immunoSEQ multiplex PCR, yet TCRdb's version contains in-frame clones alone and is incomplete. The sample carries about 340,000 clones, 86% recorded once. The specimen was peripheral blood. These receptors were collected from a woman aged 55-70 years with COVID-19, enrolled during active disease.

The gene calls are TRBV7-2 and TRBJ2-7; 7 nucleotides align to TRBD2. CDR3 length equals 15 residues. The junction had 6 bases not matched to a gene; V was cut back by 1 base and J by 3 bases. Germline V lookup: CDR1 SGHTA, CDR2 FQGNSA. The CDR3 region has the DNA TGTGCCAGCAGCTTAGAGGGCGGGGGTTACTACGAGCAGTACTTC. It yields the protein CASSLEGGGYYEQYF.

V usage is TRBV7-6 and J usage is TRBJ2-3, with 8 nucleotides matching TRBD2. V shed 1 base, J shed 5 bases, and the junction held 11 bases outside the gene matches. Germline V gene lookup returns CDR1 SGHVS and CDR2 FNYEAQ. This CDR3 comprises 17 residues. CDR3 DNA sequence: TGTGCCAGCAGCTTAGTCCCGGGACTAGAAAGATTAGATACGCAGTATTTT. It translates to CASSLVPGLERLDTQYF.

Of note for this clone: The identical CDR3 is also encoded by other nucleotide sequences in the sample. The chain has TRBV6-5 and TRBJ2-6, with 7 positions matching TRBD1. CDR3 size: 15 residues. V was clipped by 6 bases and J by 2 bases; unmatched bases: 4. Looked up from germline, CDR1 is MNHEY and CDR2 is SVGAGI. CDR3 DNA: TGTGCCAGCAGACTTACAGGGGCTGGGGCCAACGTCCTGACTTTC. It is translated as CASRLTGAGANVLTF.

The chain joins TRBV5-1 to TRBJ2-1, with TRBD1 as a possible D gene (6 bases). Germline V gene sequence: CDR1 SGHRS, CDR2 YFSETQ. Trimming cost V 6 bases and J 8 bases, with 18 bases left between them. The CDR3 is 14 amino acids. The CDR3 region has the DNA TGCGCCAGCAAAAAGGGGGAGAGGTGGCATGAGCAGTTCTTC. Its translation is CASKKGERWHEQFF.

V and J are TRBV6-5 and TRBJ1-1; a weak D match, TRBD1 (5 bases). CDR3 length equals 11 residues. V dropped 5 bases and J dropped 14 bases, with 15 bases sitting between them. Germline lookup yields CDR1 MNHEY and CDR2 SVGAGI. The CDR3 protein is CASSPPGTLFF. CDR3 bases: TGTGCCAGCAGTCCGCCCGGGACTCTATTCTTT.

The CDR3 DNA reads TGCAGCGTGGGAGAAGGGCAGCCCCAGCATTTT. Translation gives CSVGEGQPQHF. The chain carries TRBV29-1 and TRBJ1-5; D not resolved. Trimming cost V 6 bases and J 7 bases, with 10 bases left between them. Germline V gene data show CDR1 as SQVTM and CDR2 as ANQGSEA. This CDR3 region has 11 residues. The full variable domain, completed using reference TRBV29-1 and TRBJ1-5, is SAVISQKPSRDICQRGTSLTIQCQVDSQVTMMFWYRQQPGQSLTLIATANQGSEATYESGFVIDKFPISRPNLTFSTLTVSNMSPEDSSIYLCSVGEGQPQHFGDGTRLSIL.

This clone was seen a handful of times. CDR3 DNA: TGTGCCACCAAACAGGGGGCGGACACTGAAGCTTTCTTT. Protein sequence: CATKQGADTEAFF. The chain carries TRBV25-1 and TRBJ1-1; 9 nucleotides agree with TRBD1. The V gene's germline CDR1 is MGHDK and CDR2 SYGVNS. V gave up 10 bases and J gave up 3 bases; unmatched junction bases: 6. There are 13 residues in the CDR3. Full variable domain (remainder filled in from reference TRBV25-1 and TRBJ1-1): EADIYQTPRYLVIGTGKKITLECSQTMGHDKMYWYQQDPGMELHLIHYSYGVNSTEKGDLSSESTVSRIRTEHFPLTLESARPSHTSQYLCATKQGADTEAFFGQGTRLTVV.

DNA of the CDR3: TGCGCCAGCAGCCAAGATCTACAGGGGAGGAATGGCTACACCTTC. It yields the protein CASSQDLQGRNGYTF. The chain combines TRBV4-1 with TRBJ1-2; 7 nucleotides match TRBD1. This CDR3 spans 15 amino acids. Germline V gives CDR1 MGHRA, CDR2 YSYEKL. V shed 0 bases and J 6 bases; nucleotides not matched to a gene: 7.

V is TRBV6-6 and J is TRBJ1-2; the D is unclear. The CDR3 is made up of 13 amino acids. From germline, CDR1 is MNHNY and CDR2 SVGAGI (reference sequence). With 7 bases removed from V and 4 bases from J, the gap between germline ends came to 13 bases. The CDR3 nucleotides read TGTGCCAGCACCTTGGCGGGCATCTATGGCTACACCTTC. It translates to CASTLAGIYGYTF.

This rearrangement joins TRBV3-1 (or the pseudogene TRBV3-2) to TRBJ1-5; a weak D match, TRBD1 (6 bases). V was clipped by 3 bases and J by 0 bases, with 15 bases between them. Germline assignment: CDR1 LGHDT and CDR2 YNNKEL (reference sequence). This CDR3 contains 17 residues. The chain's CDR3 is CASSQGGAGNSNQPQHF. CDR3 coding DNA: TGTGCCAGCAGCCAGGGGGGGGCAGGCAATAGCAATCAGCCCCAGCATTTT.

CDR3 nucleotides: TGTGCCACCAGCAGCCAAAGTCCCGGACAGGGGGGGAATGAAAAACTGTTTTTT. It encodes CATSSQSPGQGGNEKLFF. This rearrangement joins TRBV15 to TRBJ1-4; TRBD1 matches at 10 bases. J was trimmed by 5 bases and V by 3 bases; bases with no gene match: 12. The germline V gene encodes CDR1 LNHNV and CDR2 YYDKDF (reference sequence). CDR3 size: 18 residues.

This chain joins TRBV19 and TRBJ1-2; 8 bases agree with TRBD1. J lost 4 bases, V lost 9 bases, and 4 bases had no gene match. The CDR3 spans 12 residues. CDR1 is LNHDA and CDR2 is SQIVND in the germline V gene (reference sequence). CDR3 loop: CASNDRGYGYTF. CDR3 coding DNA: TGTGCCAGCAATGACAGGGGCTATGGCTACACCTTC. The entire variable domain, with the rest obtained from reference TRBV19 and TRBJ1-2, is as follows: DGGITQSPKYLFRKEGQNVTLSCEQNLNHDAMYWYRQDPGQGLRLIYYSQIVNDFQKGDIAEGYSVSREKKESFPLTVTSAQKNPTAFYLCASNDRGYGYTFGSGTRLTVV.

The V call is TRBV7-8, the J call TRBJ2-1, with D possibly matching TRBD2 (7 bases). CDR1 is SGHVS and CDR2 is FQNEAQ in the germline V gene. V was clipped by 1 base and J by 7 bases, with 14 bases between them. The CDR3 contains 15 residues. The CDR3 region has the DNA TGTGCCAGCAGCTTAGGTGGGGGGGCCAGGAATGAGCAGTTCTTC. This sequence encodes CASSLGGGARNEQFF.

The chain has TRBV3-1 (or the pseudogene TRBV3-2) and TRBJ2-3; TRBD2 matches at 7 bases. CDR3 length equals 16 residues. Germline V lookup: CDR1 LGHDT, CDR2 YNNKEL (reference sequence). Losses at the gene ends were 0 bases for V and 6 bases for J; bases not matched to a gene: 9. The CDR3 DNA is TGTGCCAGCAGCCAAGATCTCGGGATAGCGGGTGATACGCAGTATTTT. Protein product: CASSQDLGIAGDTQYF.

The rearrangement joins TRBV9 to TRBJ2-7, with TRBD2 matching over 10 bases. This CDR3 contains 15 residues. The germline V gene encodes CDR1 SGDLS and CDR2 YYNGEE. V trimming: 4 bases; J trimming: 4 bases; junction bases outside the gene matches: 8. In DNA form, the CDR3 reads TGTGCCAGCAGCCATTCTGGACTAGCGGATTACGAGCAGTACTTC. Its translation is CASSHSGLADYEQYF.

The chain combines TRBV3-1 (or the pseudogene TRBV3-2) with TRBJ2-5; 7 positions match TRBD1. This CDR3 has 18 residues. Germline V gives CDR1 LGHDT, CDR2 YNNKEL (reference sequence). J lost 4 bases, V lost 0 bases, and 14 bases had no gene match. CDR3 bases: TGTGCCAGCAGCCAAGAGTTCATCGGGCAGGGGGTAGGAGAGACCCAGTACTTC. Residues: CASSQEFIGQGVGETQYF.

The chain combines TRBV6-1 with TRBJ1-3; 8 nucleotides agree with TRBD1. CDR1 and CDR2 (germline): MNHNS, SASEGT. J lost 4 bases, V lost 3 bases, and 5 bases had no gene match. This CDR3 region has 15 residues. The DNA of the CDR3 is TGTGCCAGCAGTGATCCCAGGGGGCCCGGAAACACCATATATTTT. Translation gives CASSDPRGPGNTIYF.

The gene calls are TRBV18 and TRBJ1-5; perhaps TRBD1 as D (6 bases). The CDR3 has 13 amino acids. In germline, CDR1 is KGHSH, CDR2 LQKENI. Trimming shortened V by 5 bases and J by 4 bases, and 9 bases separated the two germline ends. This CDR3 reads CASSTDRNQPQHF. CDR3 in DNA: TGTGCCAGCTCAACAGACAGGAATCAGCCCCAGCATTTT.

The genes are TRBV23-1 and TRBJ1-1; D remains ambiguous. TRBV23-1 is flagged as an ORF with uncertain function. The CDR3 spans 13 residues. V was shortened by 0 bases and J by 6 bases, with 8 bases between the two germline ends. The CDR3 here is CASSQSVAAEAFF. As DNA, the CDR3 is TGCGCCAGCAGTCAATCTGTCGCAGCTGAAGCTTTCTTT.